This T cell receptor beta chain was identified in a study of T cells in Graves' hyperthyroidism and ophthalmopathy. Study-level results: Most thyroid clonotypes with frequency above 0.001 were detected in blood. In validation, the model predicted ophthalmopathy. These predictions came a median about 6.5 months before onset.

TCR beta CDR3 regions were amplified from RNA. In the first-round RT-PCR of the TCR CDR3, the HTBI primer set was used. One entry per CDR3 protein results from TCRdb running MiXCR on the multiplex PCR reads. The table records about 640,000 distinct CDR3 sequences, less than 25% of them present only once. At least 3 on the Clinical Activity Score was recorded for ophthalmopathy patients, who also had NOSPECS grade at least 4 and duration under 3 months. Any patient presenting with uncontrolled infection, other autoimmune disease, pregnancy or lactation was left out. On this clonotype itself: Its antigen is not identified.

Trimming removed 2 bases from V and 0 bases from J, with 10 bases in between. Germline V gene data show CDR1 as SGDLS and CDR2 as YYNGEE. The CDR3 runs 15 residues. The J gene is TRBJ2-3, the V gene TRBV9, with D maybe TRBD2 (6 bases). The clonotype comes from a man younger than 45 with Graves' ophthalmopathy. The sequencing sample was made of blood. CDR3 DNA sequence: TGTGCCAGCAGCGTGAAGGAGGGGAGCACAGATACGCAGTATTTT. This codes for CASSVKEGSTDTQYF. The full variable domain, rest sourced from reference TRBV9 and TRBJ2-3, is DSGVTQTPKHLITATGQRVTLRCSPRSGDLSVYWYQQSLDQGLQFLIQYYNGEERAKGNILERFSAQQFPDLHSELNLSSLELGDSALYFCASSVKEGSTDTQYFGPGTRLTVL.